The clone carrying this TCR beta chain was counted a few times. Its antigen is as yet unknown. The data were obtained in a study of T cells after yellow fever vaccination. Study outcomes and limitations: FACS-sorted repertoires might harbor abundant contaminating clonotypes from the bulk population.

This CDR3 region has 14 residues. V was clipped by 7 bases and J by 4 bases; unmatched bases: 8. CDR1 is MNHEY, CDR2 SVGEGT, per germline. Each CDR3 protein is one row after TCRdb ran MiXCR on the 5' RACE reads. Among 100,000 to 150,000 distinct CDR3 sequences listed, 13% to 15% were seen once. Sequencing used CD8+ T cells sorted from PBMCs, obtained 5 days after the yellow fever booster vaccination. This sequence was found in a man between 18 and 29 years old who received the YFV17D yellow fever vaccine. J is TRBJ2-7 and V is TRBV6-2 or TRBV6-3, with TRBD1 identical over 9 bases. CDR3 loop: CASTGRDRAYEQYF. DNA of the CDR3: TGTGCCAGCACCGGCCGGGACAGGGCTTACGAGCAGTACTTC.